The present TCR beta chain was sequenced within a study of T-cell memory formation after mild COVID-19. Study summary: Largely, TCR clusters stayed within a single donor.

V was cut by 5 bases and J by 10 bases, with 11 bases left in between. CDR1 and CDR2 (germline): SQVTM, ANQGSEA. This CDR3 has 10 amino acids. MiXCR was run by TCRdb on the 5' RACE reads, yielding one entry per CDR3 protein. Of 400,000 to 500,000 distinct CDR3 sequences in the sample, around 20% were seen once. This clonotype has ten or more counts. Its antigen is currently unknown. Findings and limits, study-wide: Later expanders leaned CD4+, whereas clones that contracted between day 15 and 85 were balanced CD4/CD8. Contracting CD4+ clones lay largely in CM and EM, with CD8+ ones residing in EMRA.

The V call is TRBV29-1, the J call TRBJ1-1; D call uncertain. The TCR comes from an adult woman who had mild COVID-19 (a few samples of this study predate the infection). Cell type and time point are not known. The specimen was PBMCs or a T cell subset sorted from them (not recorded which). The CDR3 here is CSVLLWGAFF. The CDR3, as DNA: TGCAGCGTTCTGCTCTGGGGAGCTTTCTTT.